What follows is one T cell receptor beta chain and its context. The data derive from a study of cytomegalovirus exposure and HLA in healthy donors. The ends were cut back, 0 bases at V and 6 bases at J, with 10 bases in the middle. The CDR3 is 13 amino acids. The germline gives CDR1 SGHDT, CDR2 YYEEEE. The method was immunoSEQ multiplex PCR; TCRdb's version includes in-frame clones alone and lacks a portion of them. Of 80,000 to 90,000 clones in the sample, about 96% were seen once. The chain has TRBV5-6 and TRBJ2-7; D might be TRBD2 (6 bases). Material: PBMCs. The clonotype was recovered from a man aged 18 to 30 in good health and CMV-seronegative. CDR3 amino acids: CASSLGAGPEQYV. In DNA form, the CDR3 reads TGTGCCAGCAGCTTGGGGGCGGGACCCGAGCAGTACGTC.